This T cell receptor (beta chain) was documented in a study of beta chain features in type 1 diabetes. Overall study findings and caveats: All four CD4+ subsets of Type 1 diabetes patients contained TCRB CDR3s that were moderately but significantly shorter.

Naive, central memory, regulatory and stem cell-like memory cells within the CD4+ compartment were sorted using CD45RO/CCR7/CD25/CD127/CD95/CD27. On this clone: Its antigen is as yet unknown.

V dropped 0 bases and J dropped 0; count of bases not matched to a gene: 7. The CDR3 loop spans 17 amino acids. CDR1 is SGDLS and CDR2 is YYNGEE in the germline V gene. Reverse transcription of all isolated RNA meant that expressed TCRB transcripts were sequenced. Profiled with immunoSEQ multiplex PCR; TCRdb holds only in-frame clones, not every one. The repertoire holds under 350,000 clones, with over 11% as singletons. The material sequenced was naive CD4+ T cells from blood. This sequence originates from a man aged 25 to 40 with type 1 diabetes. The genes are TRBV9 and TRBJ2-5, with TRBD1 matching 8 bases. CDR3 region: CASSVGAPGGYQETQYF. The CDR3 nucleotides are TGTGCCAGCAGCGTAGGGGCCCCAGGGGGCTACCAAGAGACCCAGTACTTC.